These 5 T cell receptor beta chains originate from one sample sequenced in a study of OX40 agonist ivuxolimab in advanced cancers. The table came from immunoSEQ multiplex PCR; TCRdb's copy has only in-frame clones and leaves some out. Found here are some 47,000 clones, approximately 80% of them singletons; the top ten hold roughly 7.3%. The source material was CD4+ or CD8+ T cells sorted from blood, sampled in a trial of the OX40 agonist ivuxolimab. These receptors were collected from an adult with an advanced solid tumor such as melanoma, head and neck, liver or kidney cancer.

The V call is TRBV19, the J call TRBJ2-7; D tentatively fits TRBD1 or TRBD2 (7 bases each). V was clipped by 4 bases and J by 2 bases, with 18 bases between them. The CDR3 runs 16 residues. CDR1 LNHDA and CDR2 SQIVND come from the germline V gene (reference sequence). In nucleotides, the CDR3 is TGTGCCAGTAGTACCCAGGGGGGGCCAGGGACCTACGAGCAGTACTTC. It encodes CASSTQGGPGTYEQYF.

The chain combines TRBV5-4 with TRBJ2-5; 9 nucleotides align to TRBD1. This CDR3 is 15 amino acids long. V lost 5 bases, J lost 1 base, and 6 bases stayed unmatched. Germline V CDR1 and CDR2: SGHNT, YYREEE (reference sequence). CDR3 DNA: TGTGCCAGCAGGCATCGGACAGGGGCCCAAGAGACCCAGTACTTC. The encoded protein is CASRHRTGAQETQYF. Full variable domain (rest looked up from reference TRBV5-4 and TRBJ2-5): ETGVTQSPTHLIKTRGQQVTLRCSSQSGHNTVSWYQQALGQGPQFIFQYYREEENGRGNFPPRFSGLQFPNYSSELNVNALELDDSALYLCASRHRTGAQETQYFGPGTRLLVL.

The chain recombines TRBV5-6 with TRBJ1-5, with TRBD1 matching 9 bases. V gave up 0 bases and J gave up 6 bases; unmatched junction bases: 1. This CDR3 is 14 amino acids long. Germline lookup yields CDR1 SGHDT and CDR2 YYEEEE. The CDR3 here is CASSLGQGGQPQHF. The CDR3 DNA reads as TGTGCCAGCAGCTTGGGACAGGGGGGTCAGCCCCAGCATTTT. Full variable domain (outside the CDR3, taken from reference TRBV5-6 and TRBJ1-5): DAGVTQSPTHLIKTRGQQVTLRCSPKSGHDTVSWYQQALGQGPQFIFQYYEEEERQRGNFPDRFSGHQFPNYSSELNVNALLLGDSALYLCASSLGQGGQPQHFGDGTRLSIL.

The rearrangement joins TRBV10-3 to TRBJ2-3, with TRBD2 matching 10 bases. Trimming took 0 bases from V and 3 from J; bases not matched to a gene: 3. The CDR3 is 16 residues long. Looked up from germline, CDR1 is ENHRY and CDR2 is SYGVKD. CDR3 sequence: CAISESRTSGTDTQYF. The CDR3 nucleotides are TGTGCCATCAGTGAGTCGAGGACTAGCGGTACAGATACGCAGTATTTT.

This chain uses TRBV7-2 with TRBJ1-2; D not resolved. Germline CDR1 is SGHTA and CDR2 is FQGNSA. This CDR3 has 14 amino acids. V shed 5 bases and J shed 4 bases, with 14 bases lying between them. As DNA, the CDR3 is TGTGCCAGCAGCCTTCCTAGGTCCGTCTATGGCTACACCTTC. Protein: CASSLPRSVYGYTF.